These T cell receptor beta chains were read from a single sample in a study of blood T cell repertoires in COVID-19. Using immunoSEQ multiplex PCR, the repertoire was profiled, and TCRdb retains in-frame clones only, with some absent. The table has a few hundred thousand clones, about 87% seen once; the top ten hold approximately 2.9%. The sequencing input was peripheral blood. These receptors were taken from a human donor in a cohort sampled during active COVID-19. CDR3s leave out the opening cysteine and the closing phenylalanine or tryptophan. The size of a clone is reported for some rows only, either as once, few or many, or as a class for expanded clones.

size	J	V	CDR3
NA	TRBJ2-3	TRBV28	ASSLGTGETDTQY
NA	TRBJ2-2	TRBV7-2	ASSFSFRELF
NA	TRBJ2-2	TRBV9	ASRDTGNTGELF
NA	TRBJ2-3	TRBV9	ASSLAGDTQY
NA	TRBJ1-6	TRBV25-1	ASRDRSSYNSPLH
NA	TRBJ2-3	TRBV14	ASSGRRGGRTDTQY
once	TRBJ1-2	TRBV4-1	ASSQVRPTPIPI
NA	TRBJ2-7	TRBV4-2	ASSQQEGHRAYEQY
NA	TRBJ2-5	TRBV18	ASSPTGTEETQY
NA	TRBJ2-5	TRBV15	ATSREGRAGETQY
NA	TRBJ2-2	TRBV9	ASSVAGGGSMELF
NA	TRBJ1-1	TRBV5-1	ASSLGQGDNTEAF
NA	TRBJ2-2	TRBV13	ASSLGVLYRYTGELF
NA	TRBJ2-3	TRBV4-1	ASSQGSGGATDTQY
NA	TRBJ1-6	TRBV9	ASSVSGFESNSPLH
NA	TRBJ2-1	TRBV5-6	ASSPTLTSGSYNEQF
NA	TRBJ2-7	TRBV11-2	ASSLGVGDEQY
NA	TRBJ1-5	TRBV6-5	ASSWTGGGNQPQH
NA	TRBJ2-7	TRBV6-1	ASSEAAGEGQY
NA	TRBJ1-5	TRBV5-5	ASSFGTGDSNQPQH
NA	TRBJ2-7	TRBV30	AWSRPGFAYEQY
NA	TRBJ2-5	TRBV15	ATSRDLQGTQETQY
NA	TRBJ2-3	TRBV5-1	ASSLALDRAGDTQY
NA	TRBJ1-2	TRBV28	ASSLGQLNYGYT
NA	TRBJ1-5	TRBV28	ASSFWDIDQPQH
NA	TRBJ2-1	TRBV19	ASSSRRRGVYNEQF
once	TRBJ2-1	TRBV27	ASSFIAFGSYNEQF
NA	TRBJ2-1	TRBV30	AWSQRGNNEQF
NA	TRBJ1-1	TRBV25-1	ASSEGGGGRTEAF
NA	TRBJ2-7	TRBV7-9	ASSLDTPYEQY
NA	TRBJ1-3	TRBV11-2	ASSRGQPISGNTIY
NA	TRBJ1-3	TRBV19	ASSMGLPDGNTIY
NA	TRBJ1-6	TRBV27	ASRGVYNSPLH
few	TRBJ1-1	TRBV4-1	ASSQGWAGPEAF
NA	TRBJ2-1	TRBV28	ATSRGLPEGNEQF
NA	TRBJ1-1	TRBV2	ASSLGQENTEAF
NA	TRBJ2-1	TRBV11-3	ASSGRGSEQF
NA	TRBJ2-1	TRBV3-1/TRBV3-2	ASSQEGDRPYNEQF
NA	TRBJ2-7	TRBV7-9	ASSLFGLASEQY
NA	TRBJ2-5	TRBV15	ATSARVAETQY
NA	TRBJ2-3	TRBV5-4	ASSLRGGRTDTQY
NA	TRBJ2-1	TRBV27	ASRSGLAGGPGNLF
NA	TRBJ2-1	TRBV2	ASSELAGRNEQF
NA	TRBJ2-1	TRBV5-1	ASSLAGDYYNEQF
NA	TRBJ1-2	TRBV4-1	ASSQEADIYGYT
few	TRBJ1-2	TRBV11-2	ASSTYSYYGYT
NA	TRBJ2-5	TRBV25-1	ASSEGGAGGGTQY
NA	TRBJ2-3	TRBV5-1	ATRTGDGMDTQY
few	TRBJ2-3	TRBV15	ATSRDRVDTQY
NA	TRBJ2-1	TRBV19	ASSIRGGENNEQF
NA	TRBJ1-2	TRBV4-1	ASSQPGQGNYGYT
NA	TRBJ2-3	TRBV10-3	AIRDRGTTDTQY
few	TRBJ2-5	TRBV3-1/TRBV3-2	ASSSNSGLGGETQY